This TCR beta chain stems from a study of regulatory T cells in long-lasting Graves disease. Documented time point: newly diagnosed GD, antithyroid drugs for less than 3 months. Scientists built the TCR library using RNA that was extracted from PBMCs. Xi'an, China, was home to the endocrinology department that provided patients. Collection of peripheral blood (approximately 9 milliliters) was done using EDTA tubes. Through Arm-PCR of CDR3 regions and iRepertoire HTBI primers, TCR beta libraries were built. TCRdb used MiXCR to reprocess the multiplex PCR reads, holding one entry per CDR3 protein. The sample carries more than 350,000 distinct CDR3 sequences, just under 15% recorded once. Germline V CDR1 and CDR2: PRHDT, FYEKMQ (reference sequence). The CDR3 length is 16 residues. Trimming removed 5 bases from V and 3 bases from J, with 16 bases in between. These records were also assigned to another study, of T cells in Graves' hyperthyroidism and ophthalmopathy. That paper states: Patients aged 18 to 65 had newly diagnosed hyperthyroidism of under 2 months' duration. Blood also held most thyroid clonotypes expanded beyond 0.001.

This sequence was found in a woman in her twenties or thirties with Graves disease. The material sequenced was peripheral blood mononuclear cells (PBMCs), taken at new diagnosis, from a patient treated with antithyroid drugs. The chain employs TRBV13 and TRBJ2-2; D possibly uses TRBD1 or TRBD2 (5 bases each). The CDR3 DNA follows: TGTGCCAGCAGCCGGGGACCCGTTGGGGACACCGGGGAGCTGTTTTTT. Its translation is CASSRGPVGDTGELFF.